Listed here are 17 T cell receptor beta chains from one sample, sequenced in a study of T-cell reconstitution after alpha-beta-depleted transplantation in children. Preparation of the TCRbeta library used unique molecular identifiers. TCRdb reprocessed the PCR reads with MiXCR, giving one entry per CDR3 protein. This table has under 850,000 distinct CDR3 sequences, around 13% appearing once. The sequencing here drew on PBMCs, taken before TCRalphabeta/CD19-depleted stem cell transplant. These receptors were collected from a girl aged 2-15 years with congenital amegakaryocytic thrombocytopenia, due to receive a stem cell transplant.

This clonotype has at least ten counts. The genes are TRBV7-9 and TRBJ2-1; TRBD2 is a possible D gene (6 bases). V was trimmed by 0 bases and J by 3 bases, leaving 6 bases between them. The CDR3 runs 14 residues. Germline values: CDR1 SEHNR, CDR2 FQNEAQ (reference sequence). This chain's CDR3 is CASSLATSYNEQFF. Here the CDR3 DNA reads TGTGCCAGCAGCTTAGCGACTAGCTACAATGAGCAGTTCTTC. The full variable domain, with the rest looked up from reference TRBV7-9 and TRBJ2-1, is DTGVSQNPRHKITKRGQNVTFRCDPISEHNRLYWYRQTLGQGPEFLTYFQNEAQLEKSRLLSDRFSAERPKGSFSTLEIQRTEQGDSAMYLCASSLATSYNEQFFGPGTRLTVL.

This clonotype occurred many times. The chain has TRBV29-1 and TRBJ1-2; D not certain. V was cut by 6 bases and J by 5 bases, with 16 bases left in between. CDR1 and CDR2 from the germline V gene are SQVTM and ANQGSEA. The CDR3 runs to 13 residues. CDR3 nucleotides: TGCAGCGTCCGCCGGGGATTGGGGTATGGCTACACCTTC. This sequence encodes CSVRRGLGYGYTF.

This clonotype has a handful of counts. The chain uses TRBV11-2 and TRBJ2-1; no definite D call. Trimming shortened V by 0 bases and J by 3 bases, and 6 bases separated the two germline ends. Germline V lookup: CDR1 SGHAT, CDR2 FQNNGV. This CDR3 is built from 14 residues. The CDR3 sequence: CASSLERIYNEQFF. Here the CDR3 DNA reads TGTGCCAGCAGCTTAGAGCGGATCTACAATGAGCAGTTCTTC.

There are a few counts of this clonotype. The rearrangement uses TRBV7-9 and TRBJ2-5, with D uncertain. V was cut by 5 bases and J by 7 bases, with 8 bases left in between. CDR3 length: 11 amino acids. Germline values: CDR1 SEHNR, CDR2 FQNEAQ (reference sequence). CDR3: CASSDIGTQYF. Written as DNA, the CDR3 is TGTGCCAGCAGCGACATCGGGACCCAGTACTTC.

This clonotype came up many times. This sequence joins TRBV7-8 and TRBJ2-7; 8 bases map to TRBD1. The CDR3 loop spans 16 amino acids. The germline V gene encodes CDR1 SGHVS and CDR2 FQNEAQ. V gave up 6 bases and J gave up 4 bases; unmatched junction bases: 14. CDR3 in DNA: TGTGCCAGCAGTTTTGAACCACAGGGGGACGGTTACGAGCAGTACTTC. This encodes CASSFEPQGDGYEQYF.

The chain has TRBV10-3 and TRBJ2-5; 7 bases agree with TRBD2. Germline values: CDR1 ENHRY, CDR2 SYGVKD. The junction had 7 bases not matched to a gene; V was cut back by 11 bases and J by 1 base. The CDR3 loop spans 13 amino acids. CDR3: CAAGSSGQETQYF. The CDR3 DNA sequence: TGTGCCGCCGGATCTAGCGGCCAAGAGACCCAGTACTTC.

This clonotype was counted many times. This chain joins TRBV6-4 and TRBJ2-4, with D possibly matching TRBD2 (9 bases). The CDR3 consists of 21 residues. Germline CDR1 and CDR2: MRHNA and SNTAGT. Between the trimmed V and J ends, which lost 6 bases and 3 bases, there was a span of 33 bases. This CDR3 reads CASSGDRGQVRGRANKNIQYF. DNA of the CDR3: TGTGCCAGCAGCGGAGACAGGGGACAAGTTCGCGGGAGGGCCAACAAAAACATTCAGTACTTC.

This clonotype was counted many times. The CDR3 DNA reads as TGCAGTGCTAGGGGGTTTTGGCCAAATCAGCCCCAGCATTTT. It codes for CSARGFWPNQPQHF. The gene calls are TRBV20-1 and TRBJ1-5; no clear D gene. Germline CDR1 DFQATT, CDR2 SNEGSKA (reference sequence). V was pared by 3 bases and J by 4 bases, with 13 bases between. The CDR3 covers 14 residues.

This clonotype came up many times. This chain's CDR3 is CASSQPGQGSNEQFF. DNA of the CDR3: TGTGCCAGCAGCCAGCCCGGACAGGGCTCCAATGAGCAGTTCTTC. J is TRBJ2-1 and V is TRBV7-3; 8 bases are shared with TRBD1. V shed 5 bases and J 6 bases; nucleotides not matched to a gene: 9. Germline values: CDR1 SGHTA, CDR2 FQGTGA. The CDR3 length is 15 residues. The full variable domain, with the rest looked up from reference TRBV7-3 and TRBJ2-1, is GAGVSQTPSNKVTEKGKYVELRCDPISGHTALYWYRQSLGQGPEFLIYFQGTGAADDSGLPNDRFFAVRPEGSVSTLKIQRTERGDSAVYLCASSQPGQGSNEQFFGPGTRLTVL.

This clonotype was detected a few times. V usage is TRBV21-1 and J usage is TRBJ2-7; TRBD2, the table's D call, was not compared with the DNA. TRBV21-1 is tagged as a pseudogene. This CDR3 region has 16 residues. CDR3 DNA sequence: TGTGCCAGCAGCAACGGATTTTGTAGTAGCGGGGCCGAGCAGTACTTC. The encoded protein is CASSNGFCSSGAEQYF.

The chain is built from TRBV6-5 and TRBJ2-2, with a possible D match to TRBD1 (5 bases). Germline CDR1 and CDR2: MNHEY and SVGAGI. This CDR3 is built from 15 residues. V gave up 2 bases and J gave up 5 bases, with 12 bases separating them. This chain's CDR3 is CASSYAAGWTGELFF. The DNA for the CDR3 is TGTGCCAGCAGTTACGCTGCAGGGTGGACCGGGGAGCTGTTTTTT.

This clonotype was picked up many times. This chain joins TRBV20-1 and TRBJ2-1; D is possibly TRBD2 (5 bases). This CDR3 contains 11 residues. V was trimmed by 4 bases and J by 12 bases, leaving 13 bases between them. Looked up from germline, CDR1 is DFQATT and CDR2 is SNEGSKA (reference sequence). CDR3 sequence: CSAIEGKWQFF. CDR3 coding DNA: TGCAGTGCTATTGAGGGCAAGTGGCAGTTCTTC.

In this sample, this clonotype turned up many times. The chain recombines TRBV20-1 with TRBJ1-4; D remains unclear. V dropped 2 bases and J dropped 4 bases, with 11 bases sitting between them. The CDR3 sequence is 14 residues long. In germline, CDR1 is DFQATT, CDR2 SNEGSKA (reference sequence). The CDR3 is CSARWSGVNEKLFF. In DNA form, the CDR3 reads TGCAGTGCTAGATGGTCGGGAGTTAATGAAAAACTGTTTTTT.

As to this clonotype: A much more abundant neighbour one base away suggests this may be a read error. Without the conserved terminal phenylalanine or tryptophan, this CDR3 likely stems from a read error. The J gene is TRBJ2-2, the V gene TRBV5-4; D not certain. Germline CDR1 reads SGHNT; CDR2 reads YYREEE (reference sequence). V was cut by 4 bases and J by 2 bases, with 12 bases left in between. The CDR3 has 15 amino acids. CDR3 nucleotides: TGTGCCAGCAGCAACCGGGTCCGAAACACCGGGGAGCTGTTTTCT. It encodes CASSNRVRNTGELFS.

This clonotype has just a few counts. The J gene is TRBJ1-5, the V gene TRBV10-3; D uncertain. Germline V gene lookup returns CDR1 ENHRY and CDR2 SYGVKD. Trimming left V 7 bases short and J 6 bases short, with 4 bases between. The CDR3 consists of 10 residues. In DNA form, the CDR3 reads TGTGCCATCACTTGTCAGCCCCAGCATTTT. Translation gives CAITCQPQHF.

This chain uses TRBV20-1 with TRBJ2-3; TRBD1 agrees at 10 bases. The ends lost 0 bases at V and 3 bases at J; junction bases unmatched: 6. The CDR3 loop spans 16 amino acids. Germline loops: CDR1 DFQATT, CDR2 SNEGSKA (reference sequence). CDR3 sequence (DNA): TGCAGTGCTAGAGAGAGACAGGGGGCGACGACAGATACGCAGTATTTT. Translating gives CSARERQGATTDTQYF.

This clonotype has only one observation. This chain links TRBV20-1 with TRBJ1-5, with TRBD1 as a possible D gene (5 bases). The CDR3 loop spans 12 amino acids. V was cut by 4 bases and J by 7 bases, with 11 bases left in between. Germline assignment: CDR1 DFQATT and CDR2 SNEGSKA (reference sequence). The CDR3 bases are TGCAGTGCTACTCGGGGGGAGCAGCCCCAGCATTTT. Residues: CSATRGEQPQHF.